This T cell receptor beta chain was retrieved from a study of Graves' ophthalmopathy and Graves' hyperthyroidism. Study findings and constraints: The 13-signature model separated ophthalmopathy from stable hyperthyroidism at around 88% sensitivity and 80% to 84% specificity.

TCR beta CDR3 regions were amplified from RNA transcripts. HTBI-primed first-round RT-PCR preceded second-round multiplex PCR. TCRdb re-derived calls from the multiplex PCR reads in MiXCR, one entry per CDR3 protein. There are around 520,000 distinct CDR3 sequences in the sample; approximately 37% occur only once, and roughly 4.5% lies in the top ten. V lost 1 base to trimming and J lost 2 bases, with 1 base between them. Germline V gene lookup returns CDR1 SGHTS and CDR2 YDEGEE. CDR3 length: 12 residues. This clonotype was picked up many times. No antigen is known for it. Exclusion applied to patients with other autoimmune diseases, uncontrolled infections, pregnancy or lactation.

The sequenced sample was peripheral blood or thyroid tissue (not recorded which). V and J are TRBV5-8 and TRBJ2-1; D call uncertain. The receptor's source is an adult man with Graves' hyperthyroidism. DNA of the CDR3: TGTGCCAGCAGCTTGCCCTACAATGAGCAGTTCTTC. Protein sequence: CASSLPYNEQFF.